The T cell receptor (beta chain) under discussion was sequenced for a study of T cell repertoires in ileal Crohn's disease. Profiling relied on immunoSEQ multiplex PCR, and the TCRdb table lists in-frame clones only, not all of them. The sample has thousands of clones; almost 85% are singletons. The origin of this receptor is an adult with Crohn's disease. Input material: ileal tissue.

CDR3 DNA sequence: TGTGCCAGCAGCTTACCAGGACGGACCGAGCAGTACTTC. Translation gives CASSLPGRTEQYF. This rearrangement joins TRBV7-9 to TRBJ2-7; D uncertain. Trimming took off 2 bases at V and 6 bases at J, with 11 bases between the two ends. Per germline, CDR1 SEHNR and CDR2 FQNEAQ (reference sequence). This CDR3 has 13 residues.